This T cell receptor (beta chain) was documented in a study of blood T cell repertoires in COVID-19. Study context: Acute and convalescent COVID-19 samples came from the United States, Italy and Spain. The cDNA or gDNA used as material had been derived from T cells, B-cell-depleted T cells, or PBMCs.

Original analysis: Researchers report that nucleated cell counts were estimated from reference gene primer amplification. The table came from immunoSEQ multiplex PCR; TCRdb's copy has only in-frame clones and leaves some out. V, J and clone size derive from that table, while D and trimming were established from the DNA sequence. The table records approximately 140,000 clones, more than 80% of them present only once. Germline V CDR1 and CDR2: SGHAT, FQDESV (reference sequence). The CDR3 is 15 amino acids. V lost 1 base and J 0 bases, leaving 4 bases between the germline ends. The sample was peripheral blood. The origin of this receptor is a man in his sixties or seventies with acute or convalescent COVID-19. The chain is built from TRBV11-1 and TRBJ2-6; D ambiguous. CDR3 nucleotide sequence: TGTGCCAGCAGCTTAGGTAACTCTGGGGCCAACGTCCTGACTTTC. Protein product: CASSLGNSGANVLTF.